The clone carrying this T cell receptor (beta chain) occurred a few times. Methods used by the authors: By means of reference gene primer amplification, nucleated cell counts were estimated. Sequenced by immunoSEQ multiplex PCR; TCRdb stores in-frame clones only, minus some. From that table come the V and J calls and clone size; the DNA was used to work out D and trimming. The table records some 70,000 clones, 85% to 90% of them present only once. The data stem from a study of blood T cell repertoires in COVID-19. Study at large: Sites in the United States, Italy and Spain provided acute and convalescent COVID-19 samples. Sources were T cells, B-cell-depleted T cells, or PBMCs; the material itself was cDNA or gDNA.

Germline CDR1 is MNHEY and CDR2 is SVGAGI. The CDR3 loop spans 15 amino acids. V lost 5 bases, J lost 1 base, and 14 bases lay in between. Source material: peripheral blood. V gene TRBV6-5 combines with J gene TRBJ1-1, with D possibly TRBD1 on 5 matching bases. The sequence came from a man aged 45-65 years with active COVID-19. The CDR3 DNA reads as TGTGCCAGCAGTAGCTCTGGACACCGGAACACTGAAGCTTTCTTT. Its protein is CASSSSGHRNTEAFF.